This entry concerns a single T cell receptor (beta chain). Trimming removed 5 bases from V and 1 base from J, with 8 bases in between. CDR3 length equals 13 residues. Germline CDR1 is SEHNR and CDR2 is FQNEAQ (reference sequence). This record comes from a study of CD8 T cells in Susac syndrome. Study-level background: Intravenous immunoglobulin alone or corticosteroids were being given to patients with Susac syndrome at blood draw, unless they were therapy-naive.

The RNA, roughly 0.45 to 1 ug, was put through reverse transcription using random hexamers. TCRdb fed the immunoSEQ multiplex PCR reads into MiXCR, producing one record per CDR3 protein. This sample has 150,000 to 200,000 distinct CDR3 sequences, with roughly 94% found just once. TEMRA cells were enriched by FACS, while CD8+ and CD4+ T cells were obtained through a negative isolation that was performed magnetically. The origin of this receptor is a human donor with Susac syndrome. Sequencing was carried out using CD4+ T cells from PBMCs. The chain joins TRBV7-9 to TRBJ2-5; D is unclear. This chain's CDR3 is CASSIRAQETQYF. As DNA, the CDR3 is TGTGCCAGCAGCATCCGGGCCCAAGAGACCCAGTACTTC.